This record covers a single T cell receptor (beta chain). This sample was taken from a study of blood T cell repertoires in COVID-19. Overall study context: The analysed material was cDNA or gDNA that came from T cells, B-cell-depleted T cells, or PBMCs.

Data came from immunoSEQ multiplex PCR; TCRdb stores just in-frame clones and leaves some out. The data hold more than 85,000 clones, with over 70% observed a single time. With 0 bases removed from V and 2 bases from J, the gap between germline ends came to 11 bases. The germline gives CDR1 SGDLS, CDR2 YYNGEE. This CDR3 region has 15 residues. The V call is TRBV9, the J call TRBJ1-2, with D possibly being TRBD1 (6 bases). This receptor was identified in a woman aged 45-65 years with acute or convalescent COVID-19. The specimen sequenced was peripheral blood. CDR3 region: CASSVGTGTNYGYTF. Here the CDR3 DNA reads TGTGCCAGCAGCGTAGGTACAGGGACCAACTATGGCTACACCTTC.